Sequencing of this TCR beta chain was carried out in a study of early stage breast cancer tumors. Notes on the study in general: Compared with adjacent normal breast, tumors showed approximately 2.5-fold denser, more clonal T cells.

Germline CDR1 and CDR2: MDHEN and SYDVKM. The CDR3 length is 14 residues. V trimming: 4 bases; J trimming: 4 bases; junction bases outside the gene matches: 6. Produced via immunoSEQ multiplex PCR; TCRdb's table is partial and in-frame only. The sample holds about 72,000 clones, approximately 79% seen once. As concerns this clone: Its specificity is unknown.

The sequence came from a person aged 55 to 75 with breast cancer. Sequencing input: blood. The V call is TRBV28, the J call TRBJ2-7, with 8 bases identical to TRBD1. CDR3 bases: TGTGCCAGCAGTTCGACAGGGGAAAAGTACGAGCAGTACTTC. Translating it yields CASSSTGEKYEQYF. The variable domain in full, completed from reference TRBV28 and TRBJ2-7, reads DVKVTQSSRYLVKRTGEKVFLECVQDMDHENMFWYRQDPGLGLRLIYFSYDVKMKEKGDIPEGYSVSREKKERFSLILESASTNQTSMYLCASSSTGEKYEQYFGPGTRLTVT.